This is a list of T cell receptor beta chains from one sample in a study of CD8 T cells in Susac syndrome. TCRdb itself ran the immunoSEQ multiplex PCR reads through MiXCR, one entry per CDR3 protein. The sample records about 150,000 distinct CDR3 sequences, roughly 94% being singletons. Sequencing was carried out using CD8+ T cells from PBMCs. The source of these receptors is a human donor with Susac syndrome. Both conserved end residues are part of each CDR3. A D gene is named only where the DNA matches it firmly. The size field is filled for only some rows; it gives once, few, many or a size class.

V,D,J,size,CDR3,DNA
TRBV7-9,-,TRBJ1-2,-,CAQDSYGYTF,TGTGCCCAGGACAGCTATGGCTACACCTTC
TRBV9,-,TRBJ1-5,-,CASSDGGGSNQPQHF,TGTGCCAGCAGCGATGGGGGAGGGAGCAATCAGCCCCAGCATTTT
TRBV28,TRBD1,TRBJ2-7,-,CASSFYRGAYEQYF,TGTGCCAGCAGTTTCTACAGGGGGGCCTACGAGCAGTACTTC
TRBV28,-,TRBJ1-3,-,CASSPPRVGNTIYF,TGTGCCAGCAGTCCCCCTCGAGTAGGAAACACCATATATTTT
TRBV9,TRBD1,TRBJ2-1,-,CASSETGAGYNEQFF,TGTGCCAGCAGCGAGACAGGGGCGGGGTACAATGAGCAGTTCTTC
TRBV15,-,TRBJ1-5,once,CATSSDRYQNQPQHF,TGTGCCACCAGCAGCGACAGGTATCAAAATCAGCCCCAGCATTTT
TRBV29-1,TRBD1,TRBJ1-5,-,CSVLQGGGNQPQHF,TGCAGCGTTTTACAGGGGGGAGGCAATCAGCCCCAGCATTTT
TRBV7-9,-,TRBJ1-2,once,CASSLAGGNGYTF,TGTGCCAGCAGCTTAGCCGGGGGGAATGGCTACACCTTC
TRBV27,-,TRBJ2-7,-,CASSLFQGPGYEQYF,TGTGCCAGCAGTTTATTCCAGGGCCCGGGCTACGAGCAGTACTTC
TRBV7-9,TRBD2,TRBJ2-7,-,CASSFPASGSSYEQYF,TGTGCCAGCAGCTTCCCGGCTAGCGGGAGTTCCTACGAGCAGTACTTC
TRBV14,-,TRBJ1-1,-,CASSPLATEAFF,TGTGCCAGCAGCCCCTTGGCCACTGAAGCTTTCTTT
TRBV4-2,-,TRBJ2-5,-,CASSAVGRVGQETQYF,TGTGCCAGCAGCGCGGTGGGGCGGGTGGGCCAAGAGACCCAGTACTTC
TRBV6-5,-,TRBJ2-3,-,CASSYDGYLSGDTTDTQYF,TGTGCCAGCAGTTATGACGGCTACTTGAGCGGAGATACCACAGATACGCAGTATTTT
TRBV6-5,-,TRBJ1-1,-,CASSYSSRNEAFF,TGTGCCAGCAGTTACTCGAGCAGGAATGAAGCTTTCTTT
TRBV29-1,TRBD2,TRBJ2-7,-,CSVLAGEGYEQYF,TGCAGCGTCCTCGCGGGGGAGGGGTACGAGCAGTACTTC
TRBV4-1,-,TRBJ2-1,-,CASSQGKGLTNEQFF,TGCGCCAGCAGCCAGGGGAAGGGACTCACCAATGAGCAGTTCTTC
TRBV24-1,-,TRBJ2-3,-,CATSDSVGDSNTDTQYF,TGTGCCACCAGTGATTCTGTGGGAGATAGTAACACAGATACGCAGTATTTT
TRBV27,-,TRBJ1-1,-,CASTSLGGNTEAFF,TGTGCCAGCACCTCTCTGGGGGGGAACACTGAAGCTTTCTTT
TRBV5-1,-,TRBJ1-1,-,CASRGHVTEAFF,TGCGCCAGCAGAGGGCATGTCACTGAAGCTTTCTTT
TRBV10-3,-,TRBJ1-2,-,CAITARSNYGYTF,TGTGCCATCACCGCAAGGTCTAACTATGGCTACACCTTC
TRBV13,-,TRBJ2-7,-,CASSLMSGYEQYF,TGTGCCAGCAGCTTAATGTCGGGCTACGAGCAGTACTTC
TRBV5-1,-,TRBJ2-7,-,CASSVGYGSLSEQYF,TGCGCCAGCAGCGTCGGTTACGGGAGTTTAAGCGAGCAGTACTTC
TRBV29-1,-,TRBJ2-1,-,CSVPPDRSNEQFF,TGCAGCGTTCCCCCCGACAGGTCCAATGAGCAGTTCTTC
TRBV27,-,TRBJ2-7,-,CASSLGDAYEQYF,TGTGCCAGCAGTTTGGGGGACGCCTACGAGCAGTACTTC
TRBV5-1,-,TRBJ2-2,-,CASSLGDPLNTGELFF,TGCGCCAGCAGCTTGGGAGACCCTTTGAACACCGGGGAGCTGTTTTTT
TRBV2,TRBD2,TRBJ2-7,-,CASSGLAGGSEQYF,TGTGCCAGCAGTGGACTAGCGGGAGGTAGCGAGCAGTACTTC
TRBV6-5,-,TRBJ2-7,-,CASSYDQNAYEQYF,TGTGCCAGCAGTTACGACCAAAACGCATACGAGCAGTACTTC
TRBV2,TRBD2,TRBJ2-7,-,CARLGVAGDEQYF,TGTGCCCGCCTTGGGGTAGCGGGAGACGAGCAGTACTTC
TRBV2,-,TRBJ1-2,-,CASIAEVDYGYTF,TGTGCCAGCATCGCGGAAGTTGACTATGGCTACACCTTC
TRBV6-5,-,TRBJ2-1,-,CASLDPSGYNEQFF,TGTGCCAGCTTAGACCCCTCAGGCTACAATGAGCAGTTCTTC
TRBV7-6,TRBD1,TRBJ1-1,-,CASSSRQGINTEAFF,TGTGCCAGCAGCTCTAGACAGGGGATAAACACTGAAGCTTTCTTT
TRBV29-1,-,TRBJ1-1,-,CSVGGGDLNTEAFF,TGCAGCGTTGGGGGCGGGGATCTGAACACTGAAGCTTTCTTT
TRBV18,-,TRBJ2-1,-,CASSPPSGGIKEQFF,TGTGCCAGCTCACCACCCTCCGGCGGGATCAAGGAGCAGTTCTTC
TRBV27,-,TRBJ1-1,-,CASRGGAAAFF,TGTGCCAGCCGAGGGGGGGCTGCAGCTTTCTTT
TRBV15,-,TRBJ2-5,-,CATSTPTARTGETQYF,TGTGCCACCAGCACCCCGACCGCGCGCACCGGAGAGACCCAGTACTTC
TRBV15,TRBD1,TRBJ2-5,once,CATSNVKQGGETQYF,TGTGCCACCAGCAATGTTAAACAGGGGGGAGAGACCCAGTACTTC
TRBV5-4,TRBD2,TRBJ2-7,-,CASSLTLAGDEQYF,TGTGCCAGCAGCCTTACACTAGCGGGAGACGAGCAGTACTTC
TRBV3-1,-,TRBJ1-2,-,CASSPGVNYGYTF,TGTGCCAGCAGCCCGGGGGTAAACTATGGCTACACCTTC
TRBV29-1,TRBD1,TRBJ2-1,-,CSVVSLRDRGRGYNEQFF,TGCAGCGTAGTCTCCCTTCGGGACAGGGGAAGAGGATACAATGAGCAGTTCTTC
TRBV24-1,-,TRBJ1-3,-,CATTDGGRGGGNTIYF,TGTGCCACCACGGATGGGGGCCGAGGTGGGGGAAACACCATATATTTT